This T cell receptor (beta chain) appears in the sequencing data of a study of spatial heterogeneity in lung cancer. Study-level background: There was a strong correlation between the counts of TCR transcripts measured in tumor regions and a T cell transcriptional module score that was calculated from matched bulk RNA-seq. The library had UMIs, and each TCR and UMI pair averaged more than ten raw reads. Whole-study findings and limits: Tumors with more nonsynonymous mutations had more expanded intratumoral alpha and beta TCRs.

The time point denotes: sample taken at primary tumor resection. From tumor, nontumor lung or frozen PBMC, whole RNA was taken unsorted for sequencing. In this sample, this clonotype turned up many times. Its antigen is as yet unknown. V gave up 5 bases and J gave up 4 bases; unmatched junction bases: 9. CDR3 length equals 14 residues. The V gene's germline CDR1 is SGHNT and CDR2 YYREEE (reference sequence). Every individual TCR cDNA molecule carried its own unique molecular identifier, which allowed correction of PCR and sequencing errors. Each CDR3 protein gets one entry after TCRdb re-called the 5' RACE reads with MiXCR. The profile shows fewer than 10,000 distinct CDR3 sequences, around 6.7% of them singletons.

The rearrangement uses TRBV5-4 and TRBJ2-7, with 7 nucleotides matching TRBD1. The sample consisted of lung tumor tissue, taken at surgery. The sequence came from a female donor with early-stage non-small cell lung cancer. Here the CDR3 reads CASSYAGTDYEQYF. The CDR3 coding sequence is TGTGCCAGCAGTTACGCCGGGACAGATTACGAGCAGTACTTC.